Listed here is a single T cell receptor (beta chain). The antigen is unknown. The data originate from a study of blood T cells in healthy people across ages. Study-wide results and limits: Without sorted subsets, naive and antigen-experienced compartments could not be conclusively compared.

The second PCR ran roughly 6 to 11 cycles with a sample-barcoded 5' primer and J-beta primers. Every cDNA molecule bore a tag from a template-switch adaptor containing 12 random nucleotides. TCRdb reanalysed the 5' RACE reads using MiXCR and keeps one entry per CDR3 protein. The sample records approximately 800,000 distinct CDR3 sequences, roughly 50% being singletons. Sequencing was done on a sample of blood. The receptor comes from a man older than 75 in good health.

In DNA, the CDR3 is TGTGCCAGCAGCAGGCGGGACAGTGGGTCCTACGAGCAGTACTTC. Its translation is CASSRRDSGSYEQYF. The chain recombines TRBV9 with TRBJ2-7; possibly TRBD1 for D (7 bases). This CDR3 is 15 amino acids long. V shed 4 bases and J shed 1 base, with 15 bases lying between them. Per the germline V gene, CDR1 is SGDLS and CDR2 is YYNGEE.